These 15 T cell receptor beta chains share one sample of origin, sequenced in a study of OX40 agonist ivuxolimab in advanced cancers. Clones were read by immunoSEQ multiplex PCR, and TCRdb kept only the in-frame ones, dropping some. In the table there are about 98,000 clones, 87% of which are singletons. Sequencing was performed on CD4+ or CD8+ T cells sorted from blood, taken in a trial of the OX40 agonist ivuxolimab. Receptors originate from an adult with an advanced solid tumor such as melanoma, head and neck, liver or kidney cancer.

The CDR3 loop reads CASSSRGVGNTIYF. Here the CDR3 DNA reads TGTGCCAGCTCAAGCAGGGGAGTTGGAAACACCATATATTTT. This chain uses TRBV7-8 with TRBJ1-3, with D tentatively TRBD1 (6 bases). This CDR3 spans 14 amino acids. Germline loops: CDR1 SGHVS, CDR2 FQNEAQ. The V end was cut by 8 bases, the J end by 3 bases, with 14 bases between. Drawing the rest from reference TRBV7-8 and TRBJ1-3, the complete variable domain is GAGVSQSPRYKVAKRGQDVALRCDPISGHVSLFWYQQALGQGPEFLTYFQNEAQLDKSGLPSDRFFAERPEGSVSTLKIQRTQQEDSAVYLCASSSRGVGNTIYFGEGSWLTVV.

The count of this clone is one. The rearrangement joins TRBV11-2 to TRBJ1-5, with 10 bases fitting TRBD1. J lost 0 bases, V lost 6 bases, and 8 bases had no gene match. Germline-derived CDR1 and CDR2 are SGHAT and FQNNGV. This CDR3 spans 17 amino acids. DNA of the CDR3: TGTGCCAGCAGTTCCGGGACAGGGGTGTATAGCAATCAGCCCCAGCATTTT. It specifies CASSSGTGVYSNQPQHF.

The chain combines TRBV28 with TRBJ1-2; TRBD1 agrees at 9 bases. This CDR3 is built from 14 residues. Germline loops: CDR1 MDHEN, CDR2 SYDVKM. The junction had 10 bases not matched to a gene; V was cut back by 6 bases and J by 8 bases. CDR3 residues: CASSLPDRGRGYTF. The CDR3 DNA follows: TGTGCCAGCAGCCTCCCGGACAGGGGTCGCGGCTACACCTTC.

V gene TRBV5-4 combines with J gene TRBJ2-7; D is unclear. Germline V gene lookup returns CDR1 SGHNT and CDR2 YYREEE (reference sequence). The CDR3 is made up of 16 amino acids. Trimming took off 2 bases at V and 4 bases at J, with 19 bases between the two ends. This chain's CDR3 is CASSFPGVGPDYEQYF. CDR3 DNA: TGTGCCAGCAGCTTCCCCGGAGTCGGCCCGGATTACGAGCAGTACTTC.

The gene calls are TRBV7-9 and TRBJ2-7; D uncertain. Trimming removed 5 bases at V and 2 bases at J, with 13 bases between. The CDR3 runs to 14 residues. Per the germline V gene, CDR1 is SEHNR and CDR2 is FQNEAQ (reference sequence). CDR3 amino acids: CASSKAASTYEQYF. For the CDR3, the DNA is TGTGCCAGCAGCAAGGCGGCCAGTACCTACGAGCAGTACTTC. The variable domain in full, with the rest retrieved from reference TRBV7-9 and TRBJ2-7, is DTGVSQNPRHKITKRGQNVTFRCDPISEHNRLYWYRQTLGQGPEFLTYFQNEAQLEKSRLLSDRFSAERPKGSFSTLEIQRTEQGDSAMYLCASSKAASTYEQYFGPGTRLTVT.

This clone was seen only a few times. The chain joins TRBV9 to TRBJ2-1; D is unresolved. This CDR3 is built from 13 residues. Germline CDR1 SGDLS, CDR2 YYNGEE. The V end lost 6 bases, the J end lost 4 bases, and 11 bases lay between the germline ends. CDR3 sequence: CASNRVGYNEQFF. The CDR3 region has the DNA TGTGCCAGCAACCGGGTGGGGTACAATGAGCAGTTCTTC.

The V call is TRBV6-5, the J call TRBJ2-7; 8 bases map to TRBD2. The J segment lost 4 bases and the V segment lost 3 bases, leaving 5 bases of the junction unmatched. The CDR3 covers 14 residues. CDR1 and CDR2 from the germline V gene are MNHEY and SVGAGI. CDR3 DNA sequence: TGTGCCAGCAGTTATGGGACTAGTATGTACGAGCAGTACTTC. It is translated as CASSYGTSMYEQYF.

This clone was seen more than once but under ten times. This rearrangement joins TRBV19 to TRBJ2-7, with D maybe TRBD2 (5 bases). Trimming removed 7 bases from V and 9 bases from J, with 16 bases in between. CDR3 length equals 12 residues. The germline CDR1 and CDR2 sequences are LNHDA and SQIVND (reference sequence). CDR3: CASNAGPGGQYF. The CDR3 DNA reads TGTGCCAGTAACGCGGGTCCTGGTGGGCAGTACTTC.

The chain recombines TRBV15 with TRBJ2-1; 12 nucleotides line up with TRBD1. Germline CDR1 LNHNV, CDR2 YYDKDF (reference sequence). With V trimmed by 9 bases and J by 7 bases, 10 bases remained unmatched. The CDR3 covers 15 residues. The CDR3 region is CATSMGQGALNEQFF. For the CDR3, the DNA is TGTGCCACGTCAATGGGACAGGGGGCTCTGAATGAGCAGTTCTTC.

The chain joins TRBV6-6 to TRBJ1-4; D not resolved. CDR3 length: 12 amino acids. V was trimmed by 5 bases and J by 7 bases, leaving 8 bases between them. Germline values: CDR1 MNHNY, CDR2 SVGAGI (reference sequence). The CDR3 spells CASSGAGEKLFF. The DNA for the CDR3 is TGTGCCAGCAGTGGAGCGGGTGAAAAACTGTTTTTT.

This clone was counted between two and nine times. The chain joins TRBV7-3 to TRBJ2-2; no clear D gene. Germline V gives CDR1 SGHTA, CDR2 FQGTGA. V was trimmed by 5 bases and J by 5 bases, leaving 12 bases between them. The CDR3 has 14 residues. This CDR3 reads CASSPTPVTGELFF. For the CDR3, the DNA is TGTGCCAGCAGCCCCACACCCGTGACCGGGGAGCTGTTTTTT.

This sequence joins TRBV9 and TRBJ1-2, with a possible D match to TRBD1 (5 bases). The CDR3 length is 16 residues. The V and J ends lost 0 bases and 4 bases respectively, with 16 bases between them. CDR1 SGDLS and CDR2 YYNGEE come from the germline V gene. This CDR3 reads CASSVASQGIFYGYTF. As DNA, the CDR3 is TGTGCCAGCAGCGTAGCTAGCCAGGGAATCTTCTATGGCTACACCTTC.

The chain uses TRBV15 and TRBJ1-1; 7 bases are a match to TRBD1. The V and J ends lost 2 bases and 3 bases, in that order; junction bases with no gene match: 6. The length of the CDR3 is 15 residues. The germline V gene encodes CDR1 LNHNV and CDR2 YYDKDF (reference sequence). CDR3 nucleotides: TGTGCCACCAGCAGACAGACAGGGCTTTACACTGAAGCTTTCTTT. Residues: CATSRQTGLYTEAFF.

This chain links TRBV4-2 with TRBJ2-3; TRBD2 matches at 7 bases. The CDR3 loop spans 14 amino acids. Germline CDR1 LGHNA, CDR2 YNFKEQ. Losses at the gene ends were 4 bases for V and 3 bases for J; bases not matched to a gene: 4. CDR3 DNA: TGTGCCAGCAGCCGGCGGGGGTCAACAGATACGCAGTATTTT. This gives the protein CASSRRGSTDTQYF.

This clone has only a few counts. The rearrangement joins TRBV2 to TRBJ1-2; no reliable D call. This CDR3 spans 13 amino acids. With 4 bases removed from V and 2 bases from J, the gap between germline ends came to 8 bases. CDR1 SNHLY and CDR2 FYNNEI come from the germline V gene. The CDR3 spells CASSADGNYGYTF. The CDR3 nucleotides read TGTGCCAGCAGTGCGGACGGCAACTATGGCTACACCTTC.